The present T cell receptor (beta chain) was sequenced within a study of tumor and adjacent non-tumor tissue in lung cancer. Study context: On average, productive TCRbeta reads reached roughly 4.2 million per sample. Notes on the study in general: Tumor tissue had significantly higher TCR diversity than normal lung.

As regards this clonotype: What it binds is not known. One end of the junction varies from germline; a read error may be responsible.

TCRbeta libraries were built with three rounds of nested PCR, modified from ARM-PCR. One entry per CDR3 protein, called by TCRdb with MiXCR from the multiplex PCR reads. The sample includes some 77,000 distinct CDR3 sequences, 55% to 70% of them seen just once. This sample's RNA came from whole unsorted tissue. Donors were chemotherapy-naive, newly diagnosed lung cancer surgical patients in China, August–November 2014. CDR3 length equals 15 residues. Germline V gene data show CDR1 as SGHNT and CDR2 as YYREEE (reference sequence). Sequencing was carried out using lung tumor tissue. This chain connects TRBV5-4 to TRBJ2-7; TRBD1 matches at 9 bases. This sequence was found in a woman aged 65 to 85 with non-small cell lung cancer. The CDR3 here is CASSFGQGLIGEQYF. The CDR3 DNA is TGTGCCAGCAGCTTCGGACAGGGGCTTATAGGGGAGCAATACTTT.